These T cell receptor beta chains were read from a single sample in a study of blood T cell repertoires in COVID-19. Data came from immunoSEQ multiplex PCR; TCRdb stores just in-frame clones and leaves some out. The sample consists of about 120,000 clones, 75% to 90% of them appearing once. The sample consisted of peripheral blood. Every receptor here comes from a woman in her 70s with acute or convalescent COVID-19. Each CDR3 is given with its conserved first and last residue. A D gene is named only where the DNA matches it firmly. Clone size, where shown, is once, few, many, or a class for clones that have expanded.

>TRBJ2-3|TRBV4-1|TRBD2|once
CASSPGLAGGLKHTQYF
TGCGCCAGCAGCCCCGGACTAGCGGGGGGGCTTAAACATACGCAGTATTTT
>TRBJ2-3|TRBV6-5|.|.
CASSSQDTQYF
TGTGCCAGCAGTTCCCAGGATACGCAGTATTTT
>TRBJ2-7|TRBV5-1|TRBD1|.
CASSLAGGTGPGEQYF
TGCGCCAGCAGCTTGGCCGGCGGGACAGGGCCTGGCGAGCAGTACTTC
>TRBJ1-5|TRBV6-1|.|once
CASSEQFNQPQHF
TGTGCCAGCAGTGAACAGTTCAATCAGCCCCAGCATTTT
>TRBJ1-1|TRBV2|.|.
CASSWGQGWAFF
TGTGCCAGCAGTTGGGGCCAGGGATGGGCTTTCTTT
>TRBJ2-1|TRBV19|.|few
CASTTYYNEQFF
TGTGCCAGTACGACTTACTACAATGAGCAGTTCTTC
>TRBJ1-6|TRBV7-3|.|.
CASSLQGLGNSPLHF
TGTGCCAGCAGCTTACAGGGTCTTGGAAATTCACCCCTCCACTTT
>TRBJ1-2|TRBV5-1|.|.
CASSFPSTGLDGYTF
TGCGCCAGCAGCTTTCCATCCACAGGGCTGGATGGCTACACCTTC
>TRBJ1-2|TRBV9|TRBD1|.
CASSVAGTGDYGYTF
TGTGCCAGCAGCGTAGCTGGGACAGGGGACTATGGCTACACCTTC
>TRBJ2-1|TRBV6-5|TRBD1|.
CASSYSGTGIYNEQFF
TGTGCCAGCAGTTACTCGGGGACAGGGATATACAATGAGCAGTTCTTC
>TRBJ1-1|TRBV5-4|.|.
CASSLGQWNTEAFF
TGTGCCAGCAGCTTGGGGCAGTGGAACACTGAAGCTTTCTTT
>TRBJ2-7|TRBV6-5|TRBD2|.
CASSYSRAGGSYEQYF
TGTGCCAGCAGTTACTCGAGGGCGGGGGGGTCCTACGAGCAGTACTTC
>TRBJ1-6|TRBV6-5|.|once
CASSRAILDSPLHF
TGTGCCAGCAGCAGGGCCATTTTAGATTCACCCCTCCACTTT
>TRBJ1-5|TRBV2|.|.
CASLRGSNQPQHF
TGTGCCAGCCTACGCGGTAGCAATCAGCCCCAGCATTTT
>TRBJ2-2|TRBV18|.|.
CASSPAGAGELFF
TGTGCCAGCTCACCGGCAGGCGCCGGGGAGCTGTTTTTT
>TRBJ1-3|TRBV5-1|.|.
CASSLAVGNTIYF
TGCGCCAGCAGCTTGGCGGTGGGAAACACCATATATTTT
>TRBJ1-1|TRBV5-1|.|.
CASSLEGLNTEAFF
TGCGCCAGCAGCCTGGAGGGGCTGAACACTGAAGCTTTCTTT
>TRBJ1-5|TRBV6-5|.|few
CASSPAGAFNQPQHF
TGTGCCAGCAGCCCAGCGGGGGCTTTCAATCAGCCCCAGCATTTT
>TRBJ1-1|TRBV5-1|.|.
CASSLAPSGENTEAFF
TGCGCCAGCAGCTTGGCACCGTCAGGGGAGAACACTGAAGCTTTCTTT
>TRBJ2-2|TRBV28|.|.
CAIDTKNTGELFF
TGTGCCATCGACACAAAGAACACCGGGGAGCTGTTTTTT
>TRBJ2-5|TRBV28|.|.
CASRPQSQETQYF
TGTGCCAGCAGACCCCAGTCCCAAGAGACCCAGTACTTC
>TRBJ2-4|TRBV20-1|TRBD2|few
CSASVASGRIQYF
TGCAGTGCTAGTGTTGCTAGCGGCCGCATTCAGTACTTC
>TRBJ1-5|TRBV27|.|once
CASSRDSYSNQPQHF
TGTGCCAGCAGTCGTGACAGTTATAGCAATCAGCCCCAGCATTTT
>TRBJ2-5|TRBV5-1|TRBD2|.
CASRSLSGGPGETQYF
TGCGCCAGCAGGTCACTGAGCGGGGGGCCAGGGGAGACCCAGTACTTC
>TRBJ2-7|TRBV2|.|.
CASGLSAYEQYF
TGTGCCAGCGGGCTTTCCGCCTACGAGCAGTACTTC
>TRBJ2-2|TRBV7-9|.|.
CASREVRGLFF
TGTGCCAGCAGGGAAGTTCGGGGGCTGTTTTTT
>TRBJ2-3|TRBV2|TRBD2|few
CASSPSGRDTDTQYF
TGTGCCAGCAGTCCTAGCGGGAGAGACACAGATACGCAGTATTTT
>TRBJ1-6|TRBV2|.|.
CASNLIQRQSPLHF
TGTGCCAGCAACCTAATCCAGCGTCAGTCACCCCTCCACTTT
>TRBJ1-1|TRBV19|TRBD1|.
CASSLGQGSFAEAFF
TGTGCCAGTAGTCTCGGACAGGGTTCTTTCGCTGAAGCTTTCTTT
>TRBJ2-2|TRBV5-4|.|.
CASSLAQKNTGELFF
TGTGCCAGCAGCTTGGCCCAAAAGAACACCGGGGAGCTGTTTTTT
>TRBJ2-3|TRBV7-3|.|once
CASSLDYTDTQYF
TGTGCCAGCAGTTTGGACTACACAGATACGCAGTATTTT
>TRBJ1-2|TRBV5-1|.|.
CASSSGQTLNYGYTF
TGCGCCAGCAGCTCCGGACAGACGTTAAACTATGGCTACACCTTC
>TRBJ2-1|TRBV4-1|.|.
CASSQERREQFF
TGCGCCAGCAGCCAAGAAAGGAGGGAGCAGTTCTTC
>TRBJ2-1|TRBV5-1|TRBD2|.
CASSPSGAIYNEQFF
TGCGCCAGCAGCCCTAGCGGGGCGATATACAATGAGCAGTTCTTC
>TRBJ1-6|TRBV9|.|once
CASSVKRGTSAPF
TGTGCCAGCAGCGTAAAAAGGGGGACGTCGGCCCCCTTT
>TRBJ1-5|TRBV4-2|.|few
CASSQVGGRLSNQPQHF
TGTGCCAGCAGCCAAGTGGGGGGGCGTCTTAGCAATCAGCCCCAGCATTTT
>TRBJ1-4|TRBV7-9|TRBD1|.
CASSKDRDGEKLFF
TGTGCCAGCAGCAAAGACAGGGATGGGGAAAAACTGTTTTTT
>TRBJ2-3|TRBV9|TRBD2|.
CASSSGGTTDTQYF
TGTGCCAGCAGCTCGGGGGGAACGACAGATACGCAGTATTTT
>TRBJ1-1|TRBV6-5|TRBD1|.
CASRRQGMDTEAFF
TGTGCCAGCAGGAGACAGGGAATGGACACTGAAGCTTTCTTT
>TRBJ1-1|TRBV27|.|once
CASSSLQGRYTEAFF
TGTGCCAGCAGTTCATTACAGGGACGATACACTGAAGCTTTCTTT
>TRBJ1-1|TRBV2|TRBD1|.
CASGEDRRGF
TGTGCCAGCGGGGAGGACAGGCGGGGATTT
>TRBJ1-5|TRBV19|.|.
CASSILRGHSNQPQHF
TGTGCCAGTAGTATTCTCAGGGGACATAGCAATCAGCCCCAGCATTTT